This TCR beta chain emerged from a study of shared clonotypes between healthy human individuals. A CD45RA-negative memory subset and a CD45RA+ naive subset were separated from the CD4+ cells. Assay used: immunoSEQ multiplex PCR; TCRdb lists only in-frame clones, some missing. The sample holds some 2,500,000 clones, around 93% seen once. Germline values: CDR1 SGHAT, CDR2 FQNNGV. Trimming shortened V by 6 bases and J by 2 bases, and 17 bases separated the two germline ends. The CDR3 is made up of 15 amino acids. The chain uses TRBV11-2 and TRBJ2-7; tentatively, D is TRBD1 (5 bases). The sample taken for sequencing was naive CD4+ T cells from PBMCs. The subset denotes: CD45RA+ positively selected. This TCR was recovered from a man aged 18 to 35 in good health. Some clones in this sample may be carry-over from other donors' samples. The chain's CDR3 is CASRRGAFRAYEQYF. The CDR3 DNA sequence: TGTGCCAGCAGGCGTGGGGCTTTCCGTGCCTACGAGCAGTACTTC.